These 9 T cell receptor beta chains were sequenced from one sample in a study of cytomegalovirus exposure and HLA in healthy donors. Primers included in the PCR were 60 Vbeta and 13 Jbeta primers. Method: immunoSEQ multiplex PCR; TCRdb's copy keeps in-frame clones and lacks some. In all, the sample yields 130,000 or so clones. Sample: PBMCs. These receptors all come from a woman aged 35 to 49 in good health and CMV-seronegative.

The chain joins TRBV11-2 to TRBJ1-1, with unresolved D. The CDR3 covers 13 residues. Germline CDR1 reads SGHAT; CDR2 reads FQNNGV. Trimming left V 6 bases short and J 5 bases short, with 13 bases between. DNA of the CDR3: TGTGCCAGCAGGAGGGTGGTGGTTACTGAAGCTTTCTTT. The encoded protein is CASRRVVVTEAFF.

V usage is TRBV18 and J usage is TRBJ1-2; 10 nucleotides line up with TRBD1. The CDR3 covers 14 residues. CDR1 and CDR2 (germline): KGHSH, LQKENI. Trimming at V came to 6 bases and at J to 3 bases, leaving 4 bases not matched to a gene. The CDR3 region is CASSSTGGDYGYTF. CDR3 DNA: TGTGCCAGCTCCTCGACAGGGGGCGACTATGGCTACACCTTC.

The chain joins TRBV2 to TRBJ1-5; 7 bases line up with TRBD1. CDR1 is SNHLY, CDR2 FYNNEI, per germline. The CDR3 spans 14 residues. With V trimmed by 1 base and J by 8 bases, 5 bases remained unmatched. The DNA of the CDR3 is TGTGCCAGCAGTGAAGAAGGGGGCGCCGAGCCCCAGCATTTT. As protein: CASSEEGGAEPQHF.

The chain couples TRBV28 to TRBJ1-2; the D gene is possibly TRBD1 (5 bases). This CDR3 has 13 residues. The germline V gene encodes CDR1 MDHEN and CDR2 SYDVKM. Trimming stripped 4 bases from V and 2 bases from J, with 8 bases between. CDR3 sequence: CASSSSGNYGYTF. CDR3 DNA: TGTGCCAGCAGTTCTTCAGGGAACTATGGCTACACCTTC.

This rearrangement joins TRBV9 to TRBJ1-1, with no clear D. Germline assignment: CDR1 SGDLS and CDR2 YYNGEE. Trimming removed 1 base at V and 0 bases at J, with 4 bases between. This CDR3 spans 13 amino acids. CDR3 bases: TGTGCCAGCAGCGTACGTCTGAACACTGAAGCTTTCTTT. It specifies CASSVRLNTEAFF. Complete variable domain (other parts from reference TRBV9 and TRBJ1-1): DSGVTQTPKHLITATGQRVTLRCSPRSGDLSVYWYQQSLDQGLQFLIQYYNGEERAKGNILERFSAQQFPDLHSELNLSSLELGDSALYFCASSVRLNTEAFFGQGTRLTVV.

The chain links TRBV7-9 to TRBJ1-2; 7 bases line up with TRBD1. J gave up 9 bases and V 5 bases, and 6 bases lay outside the gene matches. From germline, CDR1 is SEHNR and CDR2 FQNEAQ (reference sequence). This CDR3 comprises 12 residues. CDR3 bases: TGTGCCAGCAGCCCCCGACAGGGCCGCTACACCTTC. Translating gives CASSPRQGRYTF.

This sequence joins TRBV6-5 and TRBJ1-2, with TRBD1 as a possible D gene (6 bases). From germline, CDR1 is MNHEY and CDR2 SVGAGI. Trimming removed 5 bases at V and 5 bases at J, with 12 bases between. This CDR3 is built from 13 residues. The CDR3, as DNA: TGTGCCAGCAGTATGGGACAACGATATGGCTACACCTTC. It specifies CASSMGQRYGYTF.

The V gene is TRBV7-2, the J gene TRBJ2-2; 10 bases align to TRBD1. The CDR3 has 15 residues. The germline gives CDR1 SGHTA, CDR2 FQGNSA. The trim removed 5 bases at V and 7 bases at J, leaving 7 bases unmatched. The CDR3, as DNA: TGTGCCAGCAGCCGAGACAGGGGGCGAGGCGGGGAGCTGTTTTTT. Encoded protein: CASSRDRGRGGELFF.

The V gene is TRBV10-2, the J gene TRBJ2-7; 8 bases align to TRBD2. The trim removed 3 bases at V and 1 base at J, leaving 2 bases unmatched. The CDR3 runs to 14 residues. Germline values: CDR1 WSHSY, CDR2 SAAADI. The CDR3 loop reads CASSDVAGSYEQYV. In nucleotides, the CDR3 is TGCGCCAGCAGTGACGTAGCGGGGTCCTACGAGCAGTACGTC.